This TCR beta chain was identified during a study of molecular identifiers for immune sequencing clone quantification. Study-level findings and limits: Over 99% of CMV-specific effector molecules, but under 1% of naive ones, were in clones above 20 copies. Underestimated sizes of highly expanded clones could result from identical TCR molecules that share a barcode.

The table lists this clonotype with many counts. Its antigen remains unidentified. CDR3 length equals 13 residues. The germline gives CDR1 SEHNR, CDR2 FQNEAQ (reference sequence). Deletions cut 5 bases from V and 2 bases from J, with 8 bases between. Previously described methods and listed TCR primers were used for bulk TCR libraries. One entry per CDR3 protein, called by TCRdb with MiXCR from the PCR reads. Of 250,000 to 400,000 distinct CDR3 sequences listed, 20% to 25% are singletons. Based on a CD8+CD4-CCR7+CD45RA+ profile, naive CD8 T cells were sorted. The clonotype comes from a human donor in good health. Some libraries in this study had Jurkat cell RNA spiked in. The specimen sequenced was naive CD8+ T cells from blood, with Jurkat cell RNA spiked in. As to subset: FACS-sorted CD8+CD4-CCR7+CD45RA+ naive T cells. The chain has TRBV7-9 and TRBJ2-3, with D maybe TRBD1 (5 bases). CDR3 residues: CASSPDNTDTQYF. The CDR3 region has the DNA TGTGCCAGCAGCCCGGACAACACAGATACGCAGTATTTT. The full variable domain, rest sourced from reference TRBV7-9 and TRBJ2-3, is DTGVSQNPRHKITKRGQNVTFRCDPISEHNRLYWYRQTLGQGPEFLTYFQNEAQLEKSRLLSDRFSAERPKGSFSTLEIQRTEQGDSAMYLCASSPDNTDTQYFGPGTRLTVL.